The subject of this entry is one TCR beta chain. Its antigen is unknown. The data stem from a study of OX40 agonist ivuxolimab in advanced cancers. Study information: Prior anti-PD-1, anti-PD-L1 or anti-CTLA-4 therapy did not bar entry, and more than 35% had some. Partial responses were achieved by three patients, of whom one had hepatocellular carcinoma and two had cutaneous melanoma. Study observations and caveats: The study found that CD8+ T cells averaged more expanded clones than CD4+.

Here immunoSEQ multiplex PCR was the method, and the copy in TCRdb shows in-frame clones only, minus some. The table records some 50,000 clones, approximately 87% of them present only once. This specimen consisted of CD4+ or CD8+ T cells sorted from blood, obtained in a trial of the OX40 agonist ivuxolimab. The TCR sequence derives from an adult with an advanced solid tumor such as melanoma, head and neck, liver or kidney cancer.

The CDR3 sequence: CASSEGGGGYTF. CDR3 DNA: TGTGCCAGCAGTGAAGGGGGTGGGGGCTACACCTTC. The rearrangement links TRBV25-1 to TRBJ1-2; tentatively, D is TRBD1 (5 bases). V was trimmed by 2 bases and J by 8 bases, leaving 9 bases between them. The CDR3 sequence is 12 residues long. Germline V CDR1 and CDR2: MGHDK, SYGVNS.